The clone carrying this T cell receptor (beta chain) has a single count. Its specificity is unknown. In the same sample, other DNA sequences code for this CDR3. 13 Jbeta primers and 60 Vbeta primers were used for the PCR. Using immunoSEQ multiplex PCR, the repertoire was profiled, and TCRdb retains in-frame clones only, with some absent. The table has roughly 100,000 clones, 50% to 70% seen once. This sample is drawn from a study of cytomegalovirus exposure and HLA in healthy donors. Overall study results and limits: Sequencing artifact likely explains a cluster of highly shared sequence variants.

The sequence was collected from a human donor in good health. The sample taken for sequencing was PBMCs.

The DNA of the CDR3 is TGTGCCAGTAGTATAGGACAGGGTTCCTACGAGCAGTACTTC. Its translation is CASSIGQGSYEQYF. The chain couples TRBV19 to TRBJ2-7; 7 nucleotides align to TRBD1. The CDR3 has 14 amino acids. V dropped 1 base and J dropped 1; count of bases not matched to a gene: 1. The germline gives CDR1 LNHDA, CDR2 SQIVND (reference sequence).